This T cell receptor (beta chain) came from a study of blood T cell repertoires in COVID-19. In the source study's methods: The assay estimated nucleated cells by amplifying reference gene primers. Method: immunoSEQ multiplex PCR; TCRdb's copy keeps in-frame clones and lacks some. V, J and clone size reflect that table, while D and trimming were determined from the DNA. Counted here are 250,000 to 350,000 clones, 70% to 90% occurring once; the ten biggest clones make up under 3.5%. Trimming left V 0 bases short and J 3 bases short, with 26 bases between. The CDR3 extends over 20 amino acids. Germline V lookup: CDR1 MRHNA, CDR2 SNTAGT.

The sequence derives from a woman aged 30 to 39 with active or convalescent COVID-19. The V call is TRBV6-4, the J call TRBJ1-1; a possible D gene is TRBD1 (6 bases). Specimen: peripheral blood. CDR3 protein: CASSDSWGQPRGDRDTEAFF. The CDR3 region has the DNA TGTGCCAGCAGTGACTCGTGGGGGCAACCAAGAGGAGACCGAGACACTGAAGCTTTCTTT.